This TCR beta chain was obtained from a study of Ad26.COV2.S vaccination and SARS-CoV-2 variants. Study-wide background: Into the muscle, Ad26.COV2.S was dosed once or twice, 56 days apart.

Concerning this clone: Antigen unknown.

The V and J ends lost 1 base and 0 bases respectively, with 5 bases between them. Germline CDR1 and CDR2: SGHAT and FQNNGV. The CDR3 contains 14 residues. Treatment of the sample: approximately 18 received Ad26.COV2.S at low or high dose, single or two shots; about 5 received placebo; per-sample allocation not given. Repertoires come from day 63 after the first vaccine or placebo injection. Libraries were prepared by immunoSEQ multiplex PCR; TCRdb keeps only in-frame clonotypes and omits some of them. The top ten clones hold approximately 4.5% of a sample with about 350,000 clones, more than 85% of them seen once. Whole-study results and caveats: Spike-specific responses of CD8+ and CD4+ T cells were reported to display substantial breadth after vaccination.

The sequencing used peripheral blood, collected in a trial of Ad26.COV2.S vaccine versus placebo. J is TRBJ2-3 and V is TRBV11-2; D may be TRBD1 or TRBD2 (5 bases each). The origin of this receptor is a person between 18 and 65 years old who received the Ad26.COV2.S COVID-19 vaccine or a placebo. CDR3 amino acids: CASSLGDSTDTQYF. For the CDR3, the DNA is TGTGCCAGCAGCTTAGGGGACAGCACAGATACGCAGTATTTT.